The subject of this entry is one T cell receptor (beta chain). What it binds is not known. The CDR3 has 13 amino acids. Germline CDR1 DFQATT, CDR2 SNEGSKA (reference sequence). The ends were cut back, 7 bases at V and 4 bases at J, with 15 bases in the middle. Via MiXCR, TCRdb re-called the 5' RACE reads, giving one row per CDR3 protein. The table shows fewer than 650,000 distinct CDR3 sequences, with roughly a sixth occurring only once. This specimen belongs to a study of T-cell memory formation after mild COVID-19. Study-level results: Contracting CD4+ clones were located mainly in CM and EM, and CD8+ clones in EMRA. Whether day 37 second-wave clones are SARS-CoV-2-specific was not confirmed.

The chain combines TRBV20-1 with TRBJ2-3, with a possible D match to TRBD2 (5 bases). Sequenced: PBMCs or a T cell subset sorted from them (not recorded which). This clonotype was obtained from an adult woman who had mild COVID-19 (a few samples of this study predate the infection). Cell type and time point are not known. In nucleotides, the CDR3 is TGCAGTGTTGGTGGGAGTCCCCCAGATACGCAGTATTTT. Translation gives CSVGGSPPDTQYF.